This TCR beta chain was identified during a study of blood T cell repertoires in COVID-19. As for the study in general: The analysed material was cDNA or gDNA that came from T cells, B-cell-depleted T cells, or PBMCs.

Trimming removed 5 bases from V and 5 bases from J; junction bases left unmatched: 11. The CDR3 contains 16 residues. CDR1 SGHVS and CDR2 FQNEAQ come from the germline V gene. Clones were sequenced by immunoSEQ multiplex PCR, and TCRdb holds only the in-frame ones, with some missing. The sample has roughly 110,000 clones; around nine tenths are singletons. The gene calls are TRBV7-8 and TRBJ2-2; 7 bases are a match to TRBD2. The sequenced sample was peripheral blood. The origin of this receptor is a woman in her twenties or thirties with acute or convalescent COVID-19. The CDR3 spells CASSPRGGFETGELFF. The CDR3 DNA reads TGTGCCAGCAGCCCCCGGGGAGGGTTCGAGACCGGGGAGCTGTTTTTT.